The T cell receptor (beta chain) under discussion was sequenced for a study of low-dose radiotherapy and immunotherapy resistance in tumors. Study context: Cohort 2, a group dosed every two weeks at 1 Gy per fraction, received 13 Gy in total over 26 weeks. Ipilimumab 1 mg/kg every six weeks, together with nivolumab 240 mg every two weeks, was given intravenously to patients.

As to this clonotype: A far larger clone is one base from this, pointing to a likely read error.

The time point denotes: before trial treatment. Patients with advanced, tumor-infiltrating lymphocyte-negative solid tumors were eligible. TRAV- and TRBV-specific primers primed first-strand cDNA, covering alpha and beta chains. PCR amplification of the TCRs was performed with Phusion for approximately 20 PCR cycles, and it relied on a constant-region primer together with a V-primer adapter. The mRNA that was isolated underwent amplification by in vitro transcription. TCRdb recomputed calls from the reads with MiXCR, one row per CDR3 protein. The sample lists some 88,000 distinct CDR3 sequences, under 10% occurring once. The CDR3 has 15 amino acids. Germline V gene lookup returns CDR1 LGHNA and CDR2 YSLEER.

The origin of this receptor is a male donor with prostate cancer. The sample in question was PBMCs, obtained before treatment. This chain uses TRBV4-3 with TRBJ2-5, with D possibly matching TRBD2 (6 bases). This CDR3 reads CASSQGGNIQGTQYF. CDR3 bases: TGCGCCAGCAGCCAAGGCGGGAACATTCAAGGGACCCAGTACTTC.